This paragraph covers one T cell receptor (beta chain) sequence. A read error may produce the germline difference seen at one junction end. The data derive from a study of blood T cell repertoires in COVID-19. In the study overall: PBMCs, B-cell-depleted T cells, or T cells provided the cDNA or gDNA that made up the material.

Profiling relied on immunoSEQ multiplex PCR, and the TCRdb table lists in-frame clones only, not all of them. The repertoire holds 200,000 to 300,000 clones, with around nine tenths as singletons. This CDR3 has 13 amino acids. Germline CDR1 SGHNT, CDR2 YYREEE (reference sequence). The sequenced sample was peripheral blood. J is TRBJ2-1 and V is TRBV5-4; 9 positions match TRBD1. This receptor was obtained from a man between 40 and 49 years old who had recovered from COVID-19. CDR3 sequence reads: CASSLDRGNEQFF. The CDR3 coding sequence is TGTGCCAGCAGTTTGGACAGGGGCAATGAGCAGTTCTTC.